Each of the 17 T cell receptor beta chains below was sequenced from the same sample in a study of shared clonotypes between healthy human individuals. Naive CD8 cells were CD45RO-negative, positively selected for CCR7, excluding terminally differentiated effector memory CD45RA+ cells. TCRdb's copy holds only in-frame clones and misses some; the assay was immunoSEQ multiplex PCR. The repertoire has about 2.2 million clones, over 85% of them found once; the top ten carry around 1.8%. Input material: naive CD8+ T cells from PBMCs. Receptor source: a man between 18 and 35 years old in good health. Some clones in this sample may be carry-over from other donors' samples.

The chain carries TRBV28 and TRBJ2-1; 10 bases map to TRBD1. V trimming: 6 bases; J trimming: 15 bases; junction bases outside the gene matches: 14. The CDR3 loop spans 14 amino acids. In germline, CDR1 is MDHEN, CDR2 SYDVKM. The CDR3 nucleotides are TGTGCCAGCAGACTCCCCGGGACAGGGGCCCTGGGGTTCTTC. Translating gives CASRLPGTGALGFF.

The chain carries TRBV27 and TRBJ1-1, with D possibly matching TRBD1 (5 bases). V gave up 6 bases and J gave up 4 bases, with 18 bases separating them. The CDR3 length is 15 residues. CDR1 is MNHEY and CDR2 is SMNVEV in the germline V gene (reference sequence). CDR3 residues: CASRIAGEGSTEAFF. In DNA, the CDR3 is TGTGCCAGCAGAATCGCGGGGGAGGGGAGCACTGAAGCTTTCTTT.

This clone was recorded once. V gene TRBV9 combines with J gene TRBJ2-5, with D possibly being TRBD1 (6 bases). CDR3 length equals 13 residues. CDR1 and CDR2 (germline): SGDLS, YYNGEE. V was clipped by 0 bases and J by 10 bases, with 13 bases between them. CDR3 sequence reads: CASSVGRGDGQYF. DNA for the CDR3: TGTGCCAGCAGCGTAGGCAGGGGAGATGGCCAGTACTTC.

In DNA, the CDR3 is TGTGCCAGCAGTTTATCGGCTGGGGAGTCTAACTATGGCTACACCTTC. Translated, it gives CASSLSAGESNYGYTF. The chain recombines TRBV27 with TRBJ1-2; D remains unclear. V shed 0 bases and J shed 0 bases, with 11 bases lying between them. Germline values: CDR1 MNHEY, CDR2 SMNVEV (reference sequence). CDR3 size: 16 residues.

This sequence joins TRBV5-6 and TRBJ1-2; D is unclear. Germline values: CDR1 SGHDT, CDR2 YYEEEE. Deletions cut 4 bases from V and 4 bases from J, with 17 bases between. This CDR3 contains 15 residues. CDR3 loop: CASSLRIGILYGYTF. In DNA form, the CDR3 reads TGTGCCAGCAGCCTGAGGATTGGGATTCTCTATGGCTACACCTTC.

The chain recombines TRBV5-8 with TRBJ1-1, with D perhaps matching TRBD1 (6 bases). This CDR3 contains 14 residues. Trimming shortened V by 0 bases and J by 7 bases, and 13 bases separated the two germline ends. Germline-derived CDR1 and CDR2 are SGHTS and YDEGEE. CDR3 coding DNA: TGTGCCAGCAGCTTGGGTAGGGGGGTCGATGAAGCTTTCTTT. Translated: CASSLGRGVDEAFF.

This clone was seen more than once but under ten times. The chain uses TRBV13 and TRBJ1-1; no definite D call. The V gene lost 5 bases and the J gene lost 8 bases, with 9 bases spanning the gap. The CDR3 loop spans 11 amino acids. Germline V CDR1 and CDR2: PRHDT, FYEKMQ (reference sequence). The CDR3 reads CASSTGYEAFF. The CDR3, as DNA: TGTGCCAGCAGCACCGGTTACGAAGCTTTCTTT.

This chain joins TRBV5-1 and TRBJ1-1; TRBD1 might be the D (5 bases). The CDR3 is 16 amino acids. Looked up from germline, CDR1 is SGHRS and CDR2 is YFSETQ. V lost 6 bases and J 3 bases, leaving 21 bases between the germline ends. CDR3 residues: CASTTSHDSFYTEAFF. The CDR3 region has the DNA TGCGCCAGCACCACCTCCCACGACAGTTTCTACACTGAAGCTTTCTTT.

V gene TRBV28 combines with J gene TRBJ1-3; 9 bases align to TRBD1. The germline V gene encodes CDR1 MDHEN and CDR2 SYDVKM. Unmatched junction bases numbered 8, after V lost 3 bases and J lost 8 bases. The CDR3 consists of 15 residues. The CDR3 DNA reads TGTGCCAGCAGTTTGTTGGACAGGGGTTGGGACACCATATATTTT. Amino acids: CASSLLDRGWDTIYF.

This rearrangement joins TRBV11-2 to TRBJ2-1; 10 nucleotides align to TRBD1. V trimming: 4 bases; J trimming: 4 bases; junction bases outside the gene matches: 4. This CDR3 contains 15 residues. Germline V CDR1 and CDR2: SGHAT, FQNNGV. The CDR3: CASSWGQGIYNEQFF. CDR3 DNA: TGTGCCAGCAGCTGGGGACAGGGGATTTACAATGAGCAGTTCTTC.

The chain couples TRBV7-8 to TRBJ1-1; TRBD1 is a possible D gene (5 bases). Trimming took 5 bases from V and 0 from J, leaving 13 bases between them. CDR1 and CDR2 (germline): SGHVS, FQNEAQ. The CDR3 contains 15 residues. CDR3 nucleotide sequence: TGTGCCAGCAGCACATGGGGCCTCATGAACACTGAAGCTTTCTTT. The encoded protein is CASSTWGLMNTEAFF.

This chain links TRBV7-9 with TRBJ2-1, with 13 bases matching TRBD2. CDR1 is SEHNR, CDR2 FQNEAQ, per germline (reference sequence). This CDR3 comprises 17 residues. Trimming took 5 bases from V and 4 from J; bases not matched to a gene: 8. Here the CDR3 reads CASSTKLLAGGYNEQFF. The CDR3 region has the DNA TGTGCCAGCAGCACGAAACTACTAGCGGGAGGGTACAATGAGCAGTTCTTC.

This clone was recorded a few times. The CDR3 spells CASSYAGQYTDTQYF. The CDR3 DNA follows: TGTGCCAGCAGTTACGCGGGACAGTACACAGATACGCAGTATTTT. The rearrangement joins TRBV6-5 to TRBJ2-3, with D possibly being TRBD1 (7 bases). CDR1 is MNHEY and CDR2 is SVGAGI in the germline V gene. CDR3 length: 15 amino acids. The V and J ends lost 2 bases and 2 bases respectively, with 11 bases between them.

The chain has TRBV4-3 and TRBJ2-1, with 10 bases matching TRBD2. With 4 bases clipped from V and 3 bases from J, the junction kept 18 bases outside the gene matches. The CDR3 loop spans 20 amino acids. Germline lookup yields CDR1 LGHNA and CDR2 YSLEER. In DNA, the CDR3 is TGCGCCAGCAGCCCTCGAGGAAGGACTAGCGGAGCGAGAGGCTACAATGAGCAGTTCTTC. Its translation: CASSPRGRTSGARGYNEQFF.

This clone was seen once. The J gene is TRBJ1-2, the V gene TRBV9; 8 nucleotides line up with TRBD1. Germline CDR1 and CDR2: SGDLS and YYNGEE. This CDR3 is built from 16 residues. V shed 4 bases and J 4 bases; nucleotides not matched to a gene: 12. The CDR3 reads CASSPSYPGGAYGYTF. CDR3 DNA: TGTGCCAGCAGCCCCAGCTATCCAGGGGGCGCCTATGGCTACACCTTC.

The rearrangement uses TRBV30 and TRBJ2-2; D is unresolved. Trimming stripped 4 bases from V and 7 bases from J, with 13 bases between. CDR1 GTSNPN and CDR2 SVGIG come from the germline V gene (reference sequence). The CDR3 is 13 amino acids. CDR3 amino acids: CAWIAPNRGELFF. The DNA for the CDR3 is TGTGCCTGGATTGCCCCCAATCGCGGGGAGCTGTTTTTT. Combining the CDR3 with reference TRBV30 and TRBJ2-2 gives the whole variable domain SQTIHQWPATLVQPVGSPLSLECTVEGTSNPNLYWYRQAAGRGLQLLFYSVGIGQISSEVPQNLSASRPQDRQFILSSKKLLLSDSGFYLCAWIAPNRGELFFGEGSRLTVL.

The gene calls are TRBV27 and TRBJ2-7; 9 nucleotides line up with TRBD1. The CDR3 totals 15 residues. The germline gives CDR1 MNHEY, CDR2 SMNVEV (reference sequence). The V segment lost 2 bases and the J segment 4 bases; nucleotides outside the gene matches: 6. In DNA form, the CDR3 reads TGTGCCAGCAGTTTAATCCGGGACAGGGTTTACGAGCAGTACTTC. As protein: CASSLIRDRVYEQYF.